This T cell receptor (beta chain) was captured in a study of OX40 agonist ivuxolimab in advanced cancers. Regarding the study as a whole: CD8+ T cells (on average) carried more expanded clones than CD4+ T cells.

Libraries were prepared by immunoSEQ multiplex PCR; TCRdb keeps only in-frame clonotypes and omits some of them. The sample yields about 100,000 clones, 75% to 95% seen once. Worth noting for this clone: Its antigen is not identified.

The V and J ends lost 3 bases and 5 bases, in that order; junction bases with no gene match: 13. This CDR3 has 17 residues. CDR1 is SGDLS, CDR2 YYNGEE, per germline. The clonotype originates from an adult with an advanced solid tumor such as melanoma, head and neck, liver or kidney cancer. The material sequenced was CD4+ or CD8+ T cells sorted from blood, taken in a trial of the OX40 agonist ivuxolimab. The chain is built from TRBV9 and TRBJ2-1; TRBD1 matches 8 bases. The chain's CDR3 is CASSAPGQGPRHNEQFF. CDR3 nucleotides: TGTGCCAGCAGCGCCCCTGGACAGGGTCCGCGTCACAATGAGCAGTTCTTC.